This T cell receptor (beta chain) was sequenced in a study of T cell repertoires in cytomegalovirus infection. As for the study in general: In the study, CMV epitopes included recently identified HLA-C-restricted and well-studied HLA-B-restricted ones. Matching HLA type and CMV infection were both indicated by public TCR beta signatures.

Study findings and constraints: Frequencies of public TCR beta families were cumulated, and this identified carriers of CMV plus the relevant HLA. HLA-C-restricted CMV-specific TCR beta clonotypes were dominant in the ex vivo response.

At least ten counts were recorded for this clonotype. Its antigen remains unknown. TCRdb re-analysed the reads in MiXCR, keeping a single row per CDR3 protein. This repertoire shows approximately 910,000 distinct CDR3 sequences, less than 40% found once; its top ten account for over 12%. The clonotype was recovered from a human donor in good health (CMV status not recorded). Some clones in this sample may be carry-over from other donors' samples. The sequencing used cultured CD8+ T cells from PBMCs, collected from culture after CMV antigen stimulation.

The CDR3: CASSEDRGGNTEAFF. The DNA of the CDR3 is TGTGCCAGCAGTGAAGACCGAGGGGGGAACACTGAAGCTTTCTTT. This sequence joins TRBV6-1 and TRBJ1-1, with D maybe TRBD1 (6 bases). The CDR3 runs to 15 residues. V was shortened by 1 base and J by 1 base, with 10 bases between the two germline ends. The V gene's germline CDR1 is MNHNS and CDR2 SASEGT.